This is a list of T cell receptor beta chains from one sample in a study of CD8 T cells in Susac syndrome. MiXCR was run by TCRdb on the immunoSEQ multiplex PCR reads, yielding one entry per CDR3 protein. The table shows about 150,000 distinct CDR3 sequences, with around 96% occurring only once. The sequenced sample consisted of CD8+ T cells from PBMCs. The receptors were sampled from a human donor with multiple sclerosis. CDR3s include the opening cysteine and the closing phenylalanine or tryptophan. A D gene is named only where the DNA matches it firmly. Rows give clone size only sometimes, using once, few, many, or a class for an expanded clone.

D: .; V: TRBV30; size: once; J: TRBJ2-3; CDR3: CAWSLPAVSTDTQYF; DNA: TGTGCCTGGAGCCTCCCAGCGGTTAGCACAGATACGCAGTATTTT
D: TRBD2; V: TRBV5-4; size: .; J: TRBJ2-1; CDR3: CASSLNLAGGRNEQFF; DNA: TGTGCCAGCAGCTTGAACTTAGCGGGGGGGCGGAATGAGCAGTTCTTC
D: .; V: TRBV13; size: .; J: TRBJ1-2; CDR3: CASSTRQNLLGYTF; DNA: TGTGCCAGCAGCACCAGACAGAATCTGCTTGGCTACACCTTC
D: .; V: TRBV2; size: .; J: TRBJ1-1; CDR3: CASTSRAFF; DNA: TGTGCCAGCACCTCACGGGCTTTCTTT
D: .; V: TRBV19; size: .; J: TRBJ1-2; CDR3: CASTKGRNYGYTF; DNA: TGTGCCAGTACGAAGGGCCGGAACTATGGCTACACCTTC
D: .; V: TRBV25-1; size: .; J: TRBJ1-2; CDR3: CASSDYGAIYGYTF; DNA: TGTGCCAGCAGTGATTACGGAGCTATCTATGGCTACACCTTC
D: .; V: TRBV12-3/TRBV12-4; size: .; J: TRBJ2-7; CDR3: CASRSVYSYEQYF; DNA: TGTGCCAGCAGGTCGGTTTATTCCTACGAGCAGTACTTC
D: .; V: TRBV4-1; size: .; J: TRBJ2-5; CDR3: CASSQGRGETQYF; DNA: TGCGCCAGCAGCCAAGGGCGGGGCGAGACCCAGTACTTC
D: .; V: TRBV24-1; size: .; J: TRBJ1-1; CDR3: CATSDLPGAADTEAFF; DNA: TGTGCCACCAGTGATTTGCCAGGGGCCGCGGACACTGAAGCTTTCTTT
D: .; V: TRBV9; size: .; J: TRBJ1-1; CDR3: CASSVNARMVNTEAFF; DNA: TGTGCCAGCAGCGTAAACGCCAGGATGGTGAACACTGAAGCTTTCTTT
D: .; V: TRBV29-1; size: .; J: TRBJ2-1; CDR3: CSVVLRNEQFF; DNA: TGCAGCGTTGTACTACGCAATGAGCAGTTCTTC
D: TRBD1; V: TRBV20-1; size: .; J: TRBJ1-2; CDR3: CSAIGTGGRRAGYTF; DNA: TGCAGTGCTATCGGGACAGGGGGTCGTCGAGCTGGCTACACCTTC
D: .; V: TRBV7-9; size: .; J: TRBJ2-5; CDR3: CASSLSPGGGQETQYF; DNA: TGTGCCAGCAGCCTATCCCCAGGGGGGGGGCAAGAGACCCAGTACTTC
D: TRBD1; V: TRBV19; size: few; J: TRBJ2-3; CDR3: CASSATGSPTDTQYF; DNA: TGTGCCAGTAGTGCGACAGGGAGTCCCACAGATACGCAGTATTTT
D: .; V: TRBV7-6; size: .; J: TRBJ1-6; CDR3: CASSPRTDSTSPLHF; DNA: TGTGCCAGCAGCCCCAGGACAGATTCTACTTCACCCCTCCACTTT
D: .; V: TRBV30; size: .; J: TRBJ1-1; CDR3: CAWSYTENTEAFF; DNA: TGTGCCTGGAGTTATACAGAGAACACTGAAGCTTTCTTT
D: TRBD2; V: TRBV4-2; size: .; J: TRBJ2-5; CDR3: CASSRIAGAEETQYF; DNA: TGTGCCAGCAGTCGGATAGCGGGGGCGGAAGAGACCCAGTACTTC
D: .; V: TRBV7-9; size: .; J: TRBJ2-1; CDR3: CASSFLQYNEQFF; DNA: TGTGCCAGCAGCTTTCTACAGTACAATGAGCAGTTCTTC
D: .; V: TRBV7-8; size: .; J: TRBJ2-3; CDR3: CASRKGVGTDTQYF; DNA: TGTGCCAGCAGGAAGGGGGTCGGCACAGATACGCAGTATTTT
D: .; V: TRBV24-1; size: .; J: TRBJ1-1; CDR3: CATSDPGQGAEAFF; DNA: TGTGCCACCAGTGACCCGGGACAAGGCGCTGAAGCTTTCTTT
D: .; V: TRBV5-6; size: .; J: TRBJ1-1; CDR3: CASSRGATNTEAFF; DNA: TGTGCCAGCAGCCGGGGGGCCACGAACACTGAAGCTTTCTTT
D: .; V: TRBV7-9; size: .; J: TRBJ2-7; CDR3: CASSRTNSSQVHGEQYF; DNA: TGTGCCAGCAGCCGGACGAATTCATCTCAGGTTCATGGCGAGCAGTACTTC
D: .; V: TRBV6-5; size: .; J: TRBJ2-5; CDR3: CASRTGTPQETQYF; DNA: TGTGCCAGCAGAACCGGGACACCCCAAGAGACCCAGTACTTC
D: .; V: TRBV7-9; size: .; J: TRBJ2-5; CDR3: CASSSGGAETQYF; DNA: TGTGCCAGCAGCTCAGGTGGGGCAGAGACCCAGTACTTC
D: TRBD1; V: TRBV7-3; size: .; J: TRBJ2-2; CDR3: CASSPGPGTGNTGELFF; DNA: TGTGCCAGCAGTCCGGGGCCAGGGACAGGGAACACCGGGGAGCTGTTTTTT
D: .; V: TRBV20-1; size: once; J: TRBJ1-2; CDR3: CSANEGYGYTF; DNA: TGCAGTGCTAACGAGGGCTATGGCTACACCTTC
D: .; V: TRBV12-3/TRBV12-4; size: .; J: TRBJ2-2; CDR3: CASSLGLVRELFF; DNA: TGTGCCAGCAGTTTAGGTCTAGTCCGGGAGCTGTTTTTT
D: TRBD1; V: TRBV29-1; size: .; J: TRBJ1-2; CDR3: CSCGAGGSVYGYTF; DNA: TGCAGCTGTGGGGCAGGGGGAAGTGTCTATGGCTACACCTTC
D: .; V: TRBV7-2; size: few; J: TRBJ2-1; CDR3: CASSSGTRATSIYNEQFF; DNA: TGTGCCAGCAGCTCAGGGACTCGCGCCACCTCGATTTACAATGAGCAGTTCTTC
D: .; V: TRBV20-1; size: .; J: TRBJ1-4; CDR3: CSARDIGSTNEKLFF; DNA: TGCAGTGCTAGAGATATAGGGTCGACTAATGAAAAACTGTTTTTT
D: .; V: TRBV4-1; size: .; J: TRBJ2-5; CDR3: CASSHYLDSQETQYF; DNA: TGCGCCAGCAGCCACTACCTGGACAGCCAAGAGACCCAGTACTTC
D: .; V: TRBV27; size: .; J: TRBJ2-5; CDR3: CASSLGRPQETQYF; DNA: TGTGCCAGCAGTTTGGGCAGGCCACAAGAGACCCAGTACTTC
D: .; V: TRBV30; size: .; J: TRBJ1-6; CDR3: CAWSAGFGDSPLHF; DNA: TGTGCCTGGAGTGCTGGGTTTGGGGATTCACCCCTCCACTTT
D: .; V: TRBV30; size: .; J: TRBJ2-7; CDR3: CAWSGWPEQYF; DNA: TGTGCCTGGAGTGGTTGGCCCGAGCAGTACTTC
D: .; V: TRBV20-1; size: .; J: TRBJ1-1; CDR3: CSAGPGFFAEAFF; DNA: TGCAGTGCTGGGCCCGGGTTCTTTGCTGAAGCTTTCTTT
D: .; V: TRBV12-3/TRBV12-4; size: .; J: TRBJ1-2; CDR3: CASSLPGQASGYTF; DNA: TGTGCCAGCAGTTTGCCCGGGCAGGCCTCTGGCTACACCTTC
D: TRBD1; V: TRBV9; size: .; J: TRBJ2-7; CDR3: CASSTTGQGKLQYF; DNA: TGTGCCAGCAGCACTACCGGACAGGGTAAATTGCAGTACTTC
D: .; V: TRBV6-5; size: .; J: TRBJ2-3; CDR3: CASSTPPYTDTQYF; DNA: TGTGCCAGCAGCACGCCGCCCTACACAGATACGCAGTATTTT
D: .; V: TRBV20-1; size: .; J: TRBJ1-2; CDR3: CSAPLRDGGYGYTF; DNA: TGCAGTGCTCCTCTCAGGGACGGAGGCTATGGCTACACCTTC
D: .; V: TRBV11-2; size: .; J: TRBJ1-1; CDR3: CASSSGANLNTEAFF; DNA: TGTGCCAGCAGCTCGGGGGCGAACTTGAACACTGAAGCTTTCTTT
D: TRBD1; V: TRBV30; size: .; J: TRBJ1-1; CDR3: CAWDRADTEAFF; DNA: TGTGCCTGGGACAGGGCGGACACTGAAGCTTTCTTT
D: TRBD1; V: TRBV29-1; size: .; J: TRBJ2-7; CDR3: CSVAGTGLHYEQYF; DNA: TGCAGCGTCGCCGGGACAGGGTTGCACTACGAGCAGTACTTC
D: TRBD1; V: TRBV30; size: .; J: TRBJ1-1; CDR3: CAWRYRGTEAFF; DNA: TGTGCCTGGAGGTACAGGGGGACTGAAGCTTTCTTT
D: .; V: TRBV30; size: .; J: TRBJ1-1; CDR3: CAWGRENENTEAFF; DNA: TGTGCCTGGGGGAGGGAGAATGAAAACACTGAAGCTTTCTTT
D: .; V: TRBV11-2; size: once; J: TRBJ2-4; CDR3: CASSLGAGWDIQYF; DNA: TGTGCCAGCAGCTTAGGGGCAGGGTGGGACATTCAGTACTTC
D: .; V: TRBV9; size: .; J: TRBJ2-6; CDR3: CASSGPGSGANVLTF; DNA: TGTGCCAGCAGCGGGCCAGGGTCTGGGGCCAACGTCCTGACTTTC
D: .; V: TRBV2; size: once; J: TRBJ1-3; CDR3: CASSEPGVGNTIYF; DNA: TGTGCCAGCAGTGAACCAGGGGTAGGAAACACCATATATTTT
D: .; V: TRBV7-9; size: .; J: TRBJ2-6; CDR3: CASSPSISGANVLTF; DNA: TGTGCCAGCAGCCCCTCGATCTCTGGGGCCAACGTCCTGACTTTC
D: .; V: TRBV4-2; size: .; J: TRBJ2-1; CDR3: CASSQGPSSGEQFF; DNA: TGTGCCAGCAGCCAAGGGCCGAGCAGCGGTGAGCAGTTCTTC
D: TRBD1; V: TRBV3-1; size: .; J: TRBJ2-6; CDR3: CASSRGTGVDGANVLTF; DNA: TGTGCCAGCAGCCGAGGGACAGGGGTTGATGGGGCCAACGTCCTGACTTTC
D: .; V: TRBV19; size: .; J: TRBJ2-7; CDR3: CASTDVNSYEQYF; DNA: TGTGCCAGTACGGACGTGAATTCCTACGAGCAGTACTTC
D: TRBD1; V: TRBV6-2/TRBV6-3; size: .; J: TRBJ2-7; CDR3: CASSSLETGVSYEQYF; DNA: TGTGCCAGCAGTTCCCTCGAGACAGGGGTGTCCTACGAGCAGTACTTC
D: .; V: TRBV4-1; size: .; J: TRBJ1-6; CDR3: CASSPETGSYNSPLHF; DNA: TGCGCCAGCAGCCCAGAAACAGGATCCTATAATTCACCCCTCCACTTT
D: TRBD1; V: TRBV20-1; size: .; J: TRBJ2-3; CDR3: CSATPGTGAKGKDTQYF; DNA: TGCAGTGCCACCCCCGGGACAGGGGCGAAGGGGAAAGATACGCAGTATTTT
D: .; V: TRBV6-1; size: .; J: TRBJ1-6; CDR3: CASSDALYNSPLHF; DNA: TGTGCCAGCAGTGACGCGCTCTATAATTCACCCCTCCACTTT
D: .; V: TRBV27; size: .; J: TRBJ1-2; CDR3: CASSLIGVDGYTF; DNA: TGTGCCAGCAGTTTAATCGGGGTGGACGGCTACACCTTC
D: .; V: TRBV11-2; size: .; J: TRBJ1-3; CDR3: CASSSSVGGRSGNTIYF; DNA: TGTGCCAGCAGCTCTAGCGTAGGGGGGAGATCTGGAAACACCATATATTTT
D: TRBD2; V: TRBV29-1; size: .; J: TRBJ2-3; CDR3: CSVRGGAVGTQYF; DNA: TGCAGCGTTCGCGGGGGGGCCGTCGGTACGCAGTATTTT